The subject of this entry is one T cell receptor (beta chain). Its antigen is still unknown. The same CDR3 is also encoded by other DNA sequences in this sample. This entry comes from a study of cytomegalovirus exposure and HLA in healthy donors. Study context: The approximately 610 first-cohort repertoires shared a platform with the approximately 110 validation repertoires, as reported in a later analysis. Study-wide results and caveats: The study flagged 150 to 200 TCR beta chains as cytomegalovirus-associated.

Produced via immunoSEQ multiplex PCR; TCRdb's table is partial and in-frame only. Of 120,000 to 150,000 clones in the sample, over 80% were seen once. Unmatched junction bases numbered 4, after V lost 5 bases and J lost 6 bases. This CDR3 contains 11 residues. CDR1 DFQATT and CDR2 SNEGSKA come from the germline V gene (reference sequence). The receptor's source is a man in his late teens or twenties in good health and CMV-seropositive. Sequencing input: PBMCs. The chain joins TRBV20-1 to TRBJ2-7; 7 positions match TRBD1. The CDR3 nucleotides are TGCAGTGCTCGACAGGGCCCCGAGCAGTACTTC. Protein: CSARQGPEQYF.